The T cell receptor (beta chain) described here comes from a study of a mutant IDH1 vaccine in newly diagnosed glioma. The assay was immunoSEQ multiplex PCR, and TCRdb's table has in-frame clones only and misses some. The profile shows about 38,000 clones, under 80% of them singletons. Germline lookup yields CDR1 SGHAT and CDR2 FQDESV (reference sequence). The CDR3 extends over 14 amino acids. V lost 1 base and J lost 2, with 9 bases in between. Time point described: baseline, week 1 (first vaccination visit). Treatment noted: pre-vaccination baseline after standard-of-care therapy. This sequence originates from a man aged 35-49 years with glioma. Some clones in this sample may be carry-over from other donors' samples. This material consisted of PBMCs, taken from a glioma patient treated with radiotherapy, temozolomide or both. The rearrangement links TRBV11-1 to TRBJ2-7, with D tentatively TRBD1 (6 bases). For the CDR3, the DNA is TGTGCCAGCAGCTTAGAGGACAGTACCTACGAGCAGTACTTC. Its protein is CASSLEDSTYEQYF.